The clone carrying this TCR beta chain was seen only a few times. The antigen is not known. Germline loops: CDR1 SGHTA, CDR2 FQGNSA. V trimming: 8 bases; J trimming: 4 bases; junction bases outside the gene matches: 13. This CDR3 is built from 15 residues. This specimen belongs to a study of OX40 agonist ivuxolimab in advanced cancers. Overall study results and limits: CD4+ and CD8+ blood T cells expanded clonally by week 6 at 0.1 to 3.0 mg/kg.

The data were produced by immunoSEQ multiplex PCR, yet TCRdb's version contains in-frame clones alone and is incomplete. The sample lists 120,000 or so clones, roughly 89% occurring once. Samples of blood were obtained at baseline, on cycle 4 day 1, and on cycle 7 day 1. The V gene is TRBV7-2, the J gene TRBJ1-1, with TRBD1 matching 7 bases. This sequence was found in an adult with an advanced solid tumor such as melanoma, head and neck, liver or kidney cancer. The specimen was CD4+ or CD8+ T cells sorted from blood, collected in a trial of the OX40 agonist ivuxolimab. The DNA of the CDR3 is TGTGCCAGCGGCCGACAGGGCGTCGGGACCACTGAAGCTTTCTTT. Translated: CASGRQGVGTTEAFF.